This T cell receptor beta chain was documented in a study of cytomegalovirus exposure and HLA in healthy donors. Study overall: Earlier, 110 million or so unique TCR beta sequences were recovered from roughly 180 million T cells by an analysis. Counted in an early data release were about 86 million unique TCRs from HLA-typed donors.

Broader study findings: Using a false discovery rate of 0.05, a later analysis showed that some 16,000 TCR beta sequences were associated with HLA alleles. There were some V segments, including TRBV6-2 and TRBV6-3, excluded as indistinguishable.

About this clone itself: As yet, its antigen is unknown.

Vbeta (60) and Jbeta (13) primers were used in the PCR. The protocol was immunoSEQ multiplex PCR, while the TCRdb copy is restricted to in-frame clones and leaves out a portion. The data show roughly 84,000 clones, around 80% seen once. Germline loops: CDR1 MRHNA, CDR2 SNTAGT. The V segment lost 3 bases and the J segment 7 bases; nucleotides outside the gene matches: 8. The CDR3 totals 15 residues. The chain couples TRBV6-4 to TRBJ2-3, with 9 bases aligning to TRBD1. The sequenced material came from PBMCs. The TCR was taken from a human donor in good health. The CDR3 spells CASSEPGQGGNTQYF. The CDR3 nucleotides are TGTGCCAGCAGTGAGCCGGGACAGGGAGGGAATACGCAGTATTTT.